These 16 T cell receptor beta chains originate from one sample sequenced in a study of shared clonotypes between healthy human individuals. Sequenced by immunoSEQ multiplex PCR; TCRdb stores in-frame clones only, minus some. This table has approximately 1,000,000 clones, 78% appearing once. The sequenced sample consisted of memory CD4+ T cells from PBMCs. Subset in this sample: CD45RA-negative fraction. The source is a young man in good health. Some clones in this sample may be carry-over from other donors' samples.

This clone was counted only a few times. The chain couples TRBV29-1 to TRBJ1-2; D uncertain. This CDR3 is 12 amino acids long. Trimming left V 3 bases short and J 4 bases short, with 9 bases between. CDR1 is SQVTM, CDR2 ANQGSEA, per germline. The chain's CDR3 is CSVEASLYGYTF. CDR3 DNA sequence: TGCAGCGTTGAGGCGAGCCTCTATGGCTACACCTTC.

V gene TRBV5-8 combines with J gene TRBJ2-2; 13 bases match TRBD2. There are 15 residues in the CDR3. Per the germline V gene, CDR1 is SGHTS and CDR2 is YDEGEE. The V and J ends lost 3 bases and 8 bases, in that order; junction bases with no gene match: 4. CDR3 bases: TGTGCCAGCAGCTATTGGACTAGCGGGAGAGGGGAGCTGTTTTTT. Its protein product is CASSYWTSGRGELFF.

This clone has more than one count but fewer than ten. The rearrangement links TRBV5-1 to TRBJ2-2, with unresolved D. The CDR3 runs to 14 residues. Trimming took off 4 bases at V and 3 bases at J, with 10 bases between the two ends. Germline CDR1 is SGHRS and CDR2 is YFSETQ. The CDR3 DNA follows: TGCGCCAGCAGCCCCGGGCCTTACACCGGGGAGCTGTTTTTT. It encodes CASSPGPYTGELFF. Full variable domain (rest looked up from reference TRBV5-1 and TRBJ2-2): KAGVTQTPRYLIKTRGQQVTLSCSPISGHRSVSWYQQTPGQGLQFLFEYFSETQRNKGNFPGRFSGRQFSNSRSEMNVSTLELGDSALYLCASSPGPYTGELFFGEGSRLTVL.

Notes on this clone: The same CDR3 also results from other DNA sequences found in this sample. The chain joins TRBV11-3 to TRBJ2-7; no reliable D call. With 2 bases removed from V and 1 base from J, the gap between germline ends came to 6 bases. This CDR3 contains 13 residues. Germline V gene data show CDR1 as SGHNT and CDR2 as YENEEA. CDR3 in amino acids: CASSLTDSYEQYF. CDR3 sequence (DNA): TGTGCCAGCAGCTTAACTGATTCCTACGAGCAGTACTTC. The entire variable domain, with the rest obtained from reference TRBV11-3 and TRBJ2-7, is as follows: EAGVVQSPRYKIIEKKQPVAFWCNPISGHNTLYWYLQNLGQGPELLIRYENEEAVDDSQLPKDRFSAERLKGVDSTLKIQPAELGDSAVYLCASSLTDSYEQYFGPGTRLTVT.

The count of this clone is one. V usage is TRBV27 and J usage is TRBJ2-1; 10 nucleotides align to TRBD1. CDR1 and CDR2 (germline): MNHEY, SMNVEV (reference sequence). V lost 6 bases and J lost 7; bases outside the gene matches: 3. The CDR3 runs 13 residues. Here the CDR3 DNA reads TGTGCCAGCAGGCGACAGGGGGCAAATGAGCAGTTCTTC. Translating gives CASRRQGANEQFF.

The CDR3 DNA reads as TGTGCCAGCAGTGGGGGACAGTCGGCCTATGGCTACACCTTC. Amino acid sequence: CASSGGQSAYGYTF. J is TRBJ1-2 and V is TRBV2, with TRBD1 identical over 7 bases. Germline V gives CDR1 SNHLY, CDR2 FYNNEI. Trimming took 4 bases from V and 4 from J; bases not matched to a gene: 6. This CDR3 spans 14 amino acids.

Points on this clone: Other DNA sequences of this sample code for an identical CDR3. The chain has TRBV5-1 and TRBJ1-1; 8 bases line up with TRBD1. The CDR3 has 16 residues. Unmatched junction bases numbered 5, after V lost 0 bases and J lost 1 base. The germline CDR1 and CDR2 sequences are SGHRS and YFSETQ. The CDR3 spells CASSLALGTGNTEAFF. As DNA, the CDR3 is TGCGCCAGCAGCTTGGCCCTTGGGACAGGGAACACTGAAGCTTTCTTT. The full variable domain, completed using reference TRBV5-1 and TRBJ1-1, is KAGVTQTPRYLIKTRGQQVTLSCSPISGHRSVSWYQQTPGQGLQFLFEYFSETQRNKGNFPGRFSGRQFSNSRSEMNVSTLELGDSALYLCASSLALGTGNTEAFFGQGTRLTVV.

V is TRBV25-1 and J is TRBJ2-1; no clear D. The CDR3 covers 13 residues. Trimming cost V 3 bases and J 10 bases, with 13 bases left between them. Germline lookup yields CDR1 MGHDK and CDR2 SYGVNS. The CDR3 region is CASSDLIAEEQFF. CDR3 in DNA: TGTGCCAGCAGTGATCTCATTGCGGAGGAGCAGTTCTTC.

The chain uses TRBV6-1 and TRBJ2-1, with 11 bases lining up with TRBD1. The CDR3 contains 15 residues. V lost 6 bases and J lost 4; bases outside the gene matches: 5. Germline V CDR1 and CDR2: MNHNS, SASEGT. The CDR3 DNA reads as TGTGCCAGCAGCCGCGGGACAGGGGGATACAATGAGCAGTTCTTC. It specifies CASSRGTGGYNEQFF.

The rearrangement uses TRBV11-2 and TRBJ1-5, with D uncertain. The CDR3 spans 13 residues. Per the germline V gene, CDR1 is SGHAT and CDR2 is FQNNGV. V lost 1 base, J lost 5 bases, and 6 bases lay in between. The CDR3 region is CASSLVVDQPQHF. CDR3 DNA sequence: TGTGCCAGCAGCTTAGTTGTGGATCAGCCCCAGCATTTT.

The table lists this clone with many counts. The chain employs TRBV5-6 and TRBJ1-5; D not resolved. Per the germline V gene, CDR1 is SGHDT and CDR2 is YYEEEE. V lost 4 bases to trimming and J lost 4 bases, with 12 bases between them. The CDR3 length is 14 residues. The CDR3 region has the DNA TGTGCCAGCAGCCGCGTGTCTGAAAATCAGCCCCAGCATTTT. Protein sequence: CASSRVSENQPQHF. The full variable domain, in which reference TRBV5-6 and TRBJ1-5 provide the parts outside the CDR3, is DAGVTQSPTHLIKTRGQQVTLRCSPKSGHDTVSWYQQALGQGPQFIFQYYEEEERQRGNFPDRFSGHQFPNYSSELNVNALLLGDSALYLCASSRVSENQPQHFGDGTRLSIL.

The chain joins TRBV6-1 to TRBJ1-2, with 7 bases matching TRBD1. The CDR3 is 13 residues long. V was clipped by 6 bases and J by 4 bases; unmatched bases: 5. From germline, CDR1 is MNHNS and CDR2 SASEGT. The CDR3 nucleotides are TGTGCCAGCAGGAGCGCAGGGGGCTATGGCTACACCTTC. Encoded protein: CASRSAGGYGYTF.

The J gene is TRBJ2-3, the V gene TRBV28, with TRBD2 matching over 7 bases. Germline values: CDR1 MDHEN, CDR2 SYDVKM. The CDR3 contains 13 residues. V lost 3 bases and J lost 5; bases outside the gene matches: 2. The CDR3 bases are TGTGCCAGCAGTTTTGGGGGGGTAGATACGCAGTATTTT. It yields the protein CASSFGGVDTQYF.

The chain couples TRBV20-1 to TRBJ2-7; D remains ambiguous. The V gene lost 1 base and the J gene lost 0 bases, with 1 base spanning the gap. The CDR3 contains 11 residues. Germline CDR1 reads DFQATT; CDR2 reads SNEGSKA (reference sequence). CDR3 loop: CSARVSYEQYF. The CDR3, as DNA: TGCAGTGCTAGAGTCTCCTACGAGCAGTACTTC.

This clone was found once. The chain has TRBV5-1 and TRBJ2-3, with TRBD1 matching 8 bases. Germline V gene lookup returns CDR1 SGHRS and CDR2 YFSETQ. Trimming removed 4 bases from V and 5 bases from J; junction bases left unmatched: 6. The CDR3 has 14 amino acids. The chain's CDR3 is CASSRSGGRDTQYF. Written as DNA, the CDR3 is TGCGCCAGCAGCCGGTCAGGGGGCAGAGATACGCAGTATTTT.

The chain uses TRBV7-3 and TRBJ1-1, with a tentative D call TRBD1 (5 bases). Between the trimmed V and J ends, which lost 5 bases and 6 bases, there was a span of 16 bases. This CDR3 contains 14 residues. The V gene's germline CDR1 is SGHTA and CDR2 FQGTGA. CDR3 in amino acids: CASSPEPGRAEAFF. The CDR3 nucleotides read TGTGCCAGCAGCCCAGAACCAGGGAGGGCTGAAGCTTTCTTT.